Below, 21 T cell receptor beta chains from the same sample are listed, as sequenced in a study of cytomegalovirus exposure and HLA in healthy donors. Amplification used 60 Vbeta primers and 13 Jbeta primers. Profiled with immunoSEQ multiplex PCR; TCRdb holds only in-frame clones, not every one. The sample shows 100,000 to 150,000 clones, about three quarters of them seen only once. Material: PBMCs. These receptor sequences come from a woman in her 40s in good health and CMV-seropositive.

This rearrangement joins TRBV5-1 to TRBJ2-2; 7 bases map to TRBD2. Trimming cost V 4 bases and J 1 base; bases outside gene matches: 4. Germline V gives CDR1 SGHRS, CDR2 YFSETQ. The CDR3 loop spans 15 amino acids. CDR3 sequence: CASSPGGGNTGELFF. The DNA for the CDR3 is TGCGCCAGCAGCCCTGGCGGGGGGAACACCGGGGAGCTGTTTTTT.

The sample holds one count of this clone. The chain links TRBV19 to TRBJ1-2; 7 bases agree with TRBD1. Germline values: CDR1 LNHDA, CDR2 SQIVND (reference sequence). Germline trimming cut 5 bases from V and 4 bases from J; bases unmatched to any gene: 7. CDR3 length: 14 amino acids. The CDR3 reads CASSPRQGGYGYTF. The CDR3 DNA follows: TGTGCCAGTAGTCCCCGACAGGGAGGCTATGGCTACACCTTC.

The chain couples TRBV5-4 to TRBJ2-5, with 8 bases aligning to TRBD2. V shed 4 bases and J 5 bases; nucleotides not matched to a gene: 10. This CDR3 is 15 amino acids long. Germline CDR1 reads SGHNT; CDR2 reads YYREEE (reference sequence). The CDR3 bases are TGTGCCAGCAGCCGGGGCGGGGGGCGCCGGGAGACCCAGTACTTC. It yields the protein CASSRGGGRRETQYF. Together with reference TRBV5-4 and TRBJ2-5, the CDR3 gives the full variable domain: ETGVTQSPTHLIKTRGQQVTLRCSSQSGHNTVSWYQQALGQGPQFIFQYYREEENGRGNFPPRFSGLQFPNYSSELNVNALELDDSALYLCASSRGGGRRETQYFGPGTRLLVL.

The V and J genes are TRBV12-5 and TRBJ2-7; TRBD1 agrees at 9 bases. V dropped 4 bases and J dropped 6; count of bases not matched to a gene: 4. Looked up from germline, CDR1 is LGHNT and CDR2 is FRNRAP. The CDR3 has 13 amino acids. CDR3 region: CASGWGTGPEQYF. The DNA for the CDR3 is TGTGCTAGTGGTTGGGGGACAGGGCCCGAGCAGTACTTC.

The sample holds a few counts of this clone. The V gene is TRBV10-3, the J gene TRBJ1-1; 8 bases map to TRBD1. Germline CDR1 reads ENHRY; CDR2 reads SYGVKD. CDR3 length: 15 residues. The V and J ends lost 4 bases and 0 bases, in that order; junction bases with no gene match: 4. CDR3 residues: CAISVSGGLNTEAFF. The DNA for the CDR3 is TGTGCCATCAGTGTGTCAGGGGGCCTGAACACTGAAGCTTTCTTT.

The V gene is TRBV5-4, the J gene TRBJ1-3, with D maybe TRBD1 (6 bases). The CDR3 runs 16 residues. The germline V and J ends were trimmed by 4 bases and 4 bases, with 18 bases remaining between them. Germline CDR1 is SGHNT and CDR2 is YYREEE (reference sequence). The CDR3, as DNA: TGTGCCAGCAGCGGGAAGGACAGCCAAGCAGGAAACACCATATATTTT. It yields the protein CASSGKDSQAGNTIYF.

V is TRBV12-5 and J is TRBJ2-5, with D perhaps matching TRBD2 (5 bases). This CDR3 is 15 amino acids long. CDR1 LGHNT and CDR2 FRNRAP come from the germline V gene. The germline V and J ends were trimmed by 2 bases and 4 bases, with 14 bases remaining between them. The CDR3 here is CASGLFSLDAETQYF. The CDR3 coding sequence is TGTGCTAGTGGTTTGTTTTCACTAGACGCAGAGACCCAGTACTTC.

The chain couples TRBV10-3 to TRBJ1-4, with 7 bases identical to TRBD1. The CDR3 spans 16 residues. The V segment lost 0 bases and the J segment 5 bases; nucleotides outside the gene matches: 6. Germline CDR1 is ENHRY and CDR2 is SYGVKD. The CDR3 nucleotides are TGTGCCATCAGTGAGTCGCGTCCGGGACAGAATGAAAAACTGTTTTTT. Translating gives CAISESRPGQNEKLFF.

This clone was seen more than once but under ten times. The sample has other DNA sequences that encode this CDR3 too. The V gene is TRBV2, the J gene TRBJ2-1, with 9 nucleotides matching TRBD2. Germline CDR1 is SNHLY and CDR2 is FYNNEI. This CDR3 region has 17 residues. Germline trimming cut 6 bases from V and 1 base from J; bases unmatched to any gene: 10. CDR3 in DNA: TGTGCCAGCAGGGTCCCCTCTAGCGGGGAGTCCTACAATGAGCAGTTCTTC. Translated, it gives CASRVPSSGESYNEQFF.

The chain is built from TRBV28 and TRBJ2-3; D gene unclear. Germline V lookup: CDR1 MDHEN, CDR2 SYDVKM. The CDR3 loop spans 15 amino acids. Trimming stripped 6 bases from V and 0 bases from J, with 13 bases between. CDR3 sequence reads: CASSEVPDSTDTQYF. The CDR3 DNA reads as TGTGCCAGCAGCGAGGTCCCTGACAGCACAGATACGCAGTATTTT.

The table lists this clone with many counts. The chain joins TRBV27 to TRBJ1-6; tentative D call: TRBD1 (5 bases). V dropped 0 bases and J dropped 0 bases, with 12 bases sitting between them. Per the germline V gene, CDR1 is MNHEY and CDR2 is SMNVEV (reference sequence). The CDR3 loop spans 18 amino acids. The CDR3 DNA reads TGTGCCAGCAGTTTATCTGGGCAGGGCTACTCCTATAATTCACCCCTCCACTTT. Translating it yields CASSLSGQGYSYNSPLHF.

The chain recombines TRBV18 with TRBJ2-5; 8 nucleotides agree with TRBD1. Germline V gene sequence: CDR1 KGHSH, CDR2 LQKENI. J lost 4 bases, V lost 1 base, and 2 bases had no gene match. The CDR3 is 14 amino acids. The CDR3 DNA follows: TGTGCCAGCTCACCACGGACAGGGCGAGAGACCCAGTACTTC. It encodes CASSPRTGRETQYF.

This clone showed up just once. A read error may account for a junction end that differs from germline. The rearrangement uses TRBV6-5 and TRBJ2-7; D is perhaps TRBD2 (7 bases). Per the germline V gene, CDR1 is MNHEY and CDR2 is SVGAGI. CDR3 length: 13 amino acids. CDR3 sequence: CASSRDMNTLARF. CDR3 bases: TGTGCCAGCAGCCGGGACATGAACACACTAGCGAGGTTC.

The chain uses TRBV7-8 and TRBJ2-1; D is undetermined. The V gene lost 5 bases and the J gene lost 6 bases, with 17 bases spanning the gap. This CDR3 has 15 amino acids. The germline V gene has CDR1 SGHVS and CDR2 FQNEAQ. CDR3 in DNA: TGTGCCAGCAGCATAGACCCAGTCCCCATCAATGAGCAGTTCTTC. Translation: CASSIDPVPINEQFF.

The V gene is TRBV10-3, the J gene TRBJ2-6, with 9 bases aligning to TRBD1. CDR3 length equals 17 residues. Losses at the gene ends were 0 bases for V and 0 bases for J; bases not matched to a gene: 0. The germline V gene encodes CDR1 ENHRY and CDR2 SYGVKD. CDR3 protein: CAISESGQGSGANVLTF. The CDR3 nucleotides read TGTGCCATCAGTGAGTCGGGACAGGGCTCTGGGGCCAACGTCCTGACTTTC.

J is TRBJ2-2 and V is TRBV11-3, with 7 bases fitting TRBD1. The germline V gene encodes CDR1 SGHNT and CDR2 YENEEA. This CDR3 has 15 residues. Trimming at V came to 5 bases and at J to 0 bases, leaving 3 bases not matched to a gene. As DNA, the CDR3 is TGTGCCAGCAGCCCAGGGGGTCCGAACACCGGGGAGCTGTTTTTT. Translation: CASSPGGPNTGELFF.

This clone was detected only a few times. The chain links TRBV12-5 to TRBJ1-1; possibly TRBD1 for D (5 bases). Germline loops: CDR1 LGHNT, CDR2 FRNRAP. Trimming took off 5 bases at V and 3 bases at J, with 13 bases between the two ends. The CDR3 covers 14 residues. CDR3 loop: CASGASRGDTEAFF. In DNA form, the CDR3 reads TGTGCTAGTGGTGCCTCAAGGGGTGACACTGAAGCTTTCTTT.

V gene TRBV6-5 combines with J gene TRBJ1-1; D not resolved. CDR1 and CDR2 from the germline V gene are MNHEY and SVGAGI. The CDR3 consists of 14 residues. V was shortened by 6 bases and J by 4 bases, with 15 bases between the two germline ends. The CDR3 loop is CASSRVIGGTEAFF. The CDR3 DNA reads TGTGCCAGCAGCCGCGTCATTGGAGGCACTGAAGCTTTCTTT.

The chain links TRBV2 to TRBJ1-2; D is undetermined. The V end lost 3 bases, the J end lost 2 bases, and 22 bases lay between the germline ends. This CDR3 is built from 18 residues. CDR1 SNHLY and CDR2 FYNNEI come from the germline V gene. CDR3 residues: CASSEVPYPSSGNYGYTF. The CDR3 DNA follows: TGTGCCAGCAGTGAGGTGCCGTACCCCTCTAGCGGAAACTATGGCTACACCTTC.

This clone was seen just once. V usage is TRBV7-2 and J usage is TRBJ2-3; tentatively, D is TRBD2 (5 bases). The germline V and J ends were trimmed by 6 bases and 4 bases, with 17 bases remaining between them. Germline V gene sequence: CDR1 SGHTA, CDR2 FQGNSA. The CDR3 loop spans 15 amino acids. DNA of the CDR3: TGTGCCAGCAGTCTAGCTTGGTTCCGGGCAGATACGCAGTATTTT. Translating gives CASSLAWFRADTQYF.

J is TRBJ1-6 and V is TRBV4-3, with D maybe TRBD1 (5 bases). Germline V CDR1 and CDR2: LGHNA, YSLEER. V was shortened by 1 base and J by 9 bases, with 16 bases between the two germline ends. The CDR3 loop spans 16 amino acids. DNA of the CDR3: TGCGCCAGCAGCCAAGTTCCGGGACTTATAGGTTCACCCCTCCACTTT. As protein: CASSQVPGLIGSPLHF.